Below are 26 T cell receptor beta chains sequenced from a single sample in a study of Graves' ophthalmopathy and Graves' hyperthyroidism. Amplification targeted the TCR beta CDR3 regions, with RNA transcripts as the source material. HTBI primers were used in a first-round RT-PCR, which preceded a second-round multiplex PCR. TCRdb reprocessed the multiplex PCR reads via MiXCR and lists one record per CDR3 protein. The sample contains 900,000 to 1,200,000 distinct CDR3 sequences, about 36% of which appear only once. Material: peripheral blood or thyroid tissue (not recorded which). The receptors originated from an adult man with Graves' hyperthyroidism.

This clonotype occurred once. The rearrangement uses TRBV10-3 and TRBJ2-3; D not certain. Between the trimmed V and J ends, which lost 0 bases and 4 bases, there was a span of 5 bases. The CDR3 consists of 13 residues. Germline CDR1 ENHRY, CDR2 SYGVKD. This chain's CDR3 is CAISESVSDTQYF. The CDR3, as DNA: TGTGCCATCAGTGAGTCAGTGTCAGATACGCAGTATTTT.

In the case of this clonotype: A read error may produce the germline difference seen at one junction end. CDR3 coding DNA: TGTGCCAGTAGCCCCCTCCGGGGGAATCAGCCCCGGCATTTT. Translating gives CASSPLRGNQPRHF. The rearrangement uses TRBV19 and TRBJ1-5, with D possibly being TRBD1 (5 bases). Germline assignment: CDR1 LNHDA and CDR2 SQIVND (reference sequence). CDR3 size: 14 residues.

This clonotype was detected a few times. The rearrangement joins TRBV7-2 to TRBJ2-7; TRBD1 or TRBD2 may be the D gene (5 bases each). The V and J ends lost 6 bases and 3 bases respectively, with 18 bases between them. The germline V gene has CDR1 SGHTA and CDR2 FQGNSA. The CDR3 loop spans 15 amino acids. CDR3 loop: CASSPGQRLYYEQYF. The CDR3 coding sequence is TGTGCCAGCAGTCCGGGGCAACGACTCTACTACGAGCAGTACTTC.

The chain links TRBV20-1 to TRBJ2-5; 7 positions match TRBD1. Germline V CDR1 and CDR2: DFQATT, SNEGSKA (reference sequence). With V trimmed by 4 bases and J by 3 bases, 11 bases remained unmatched. The CDR3 loop spans 15 amino acids. DNA for the CDR3: TGCAGTGCTATTCCAACGGGACAGTCTAAAGAGACCCAGTACTTC. It translates to CSAIPTGQSKETQYF.

With respect to this clonotype: A much larger clone lies one base from this, so it may be a read error. This chain joins TRBV7-3 and TRBJ1-5; D is perhaps TRBD1 (5 bases). This CDR3 contains 13 residues. Germline values: CDR1 SGHTA, CDR2 FQGTGA. The germline V and J ends were trimmed by 4 bases and 9 bases, with 13 bases remaining between them. The CDR3 loop reads CASSSGASRPQHF. Here the CDR3 DNA reads TGTGCCAGCAGCTCCGGGGCTTCAAGGCCCCAGCATTTT. Drawing the rest from reference TRBV7-3 and TRBJ1-5, the complete variable domain is GAGVSQTPSNKVTEKGKYVELRCDPISGHTALYWYRQSLGQGPEFLIYFQGTGAADDSGLPNDRFFAVRPEGSVSTLKIQRTERGDSAVYLCASSSGASRPQHFGDGTRLSIL.

This clonotype was found many times. The chain combines TRBV7-8 with TRBJ1-5; 10 bases are shared with TRBD1. The CDR3 is made up of 15 amino acids. The germline V gene has CDR1 SGHVS and CDR2 FQNEAQ. V lost 5 bases, J lost 5 bases, and 6 bases stayed unmatched. For the CDR3, the DNA is TGTGCCAGCAGCGCGGGACAGGGGCTGCATCAGCCCCAGCATTTT. Its protein product is CASSAGQGLHQPQHF.

In this sample, this clonotype turned up many times. The gene calls are TRBV20-1 and TRBJ2-7; TRBD2 aligns across 8 bases. This CDR3 spans 14 amino acids. Trimming removed 0 bases from V and 2 bases from J; junction bases left unmatched: 3. Germline values: CDR1 DFQATT, CDR2 SNEGSKA (reference sequence). DNA for the CDR3: TGCAGTGCTAGAGAAAATAGCGGGACCTACGAGCAGTACTTC. Protein: CSARENSGTYEQYF.

As for this clonotype: A read error may be the cause here, since a much bigger clone is one base away. This sequence joins TRBV3-1 and TRBJ2-6; D is ambiguous. This CDR3 has 15 residues. The V gene's germline CDR1 is LGHDT and CDR2 YNNKEL (reference sequence). Trimming took off 4 bases at V and 0 bases at J, with 7 bases between the two ends. CDR3 loop: CASSPEFSGANVLTF. The CDR3, as DNA: TGTGCCAGCAGCCCCGAGTTCTCTGGGGCCAACGTCCTGACTTTC.

Concerning this clonotype itself: Given a much more abundant clone one base away, this may be a read error. The J gene is TRBJ1-2, the V gene TRBV4-1; perhaps TRBD1 as D (6 bases). Germline assignment: CDR1 MGHRA and CDR2 YSYEKL. Trimming pared 8 bases from V and 4 bases from J, leaving 23 bases between. The CDR3 contains 16 residues. The CDR3 spells CASGPSGGGAGYGYTF. CDR3 coding DNA: TGCGCCAGCGGCCCCAGCGGTGGGGGCGCGGGCTATGGCTACACCTTC.

The V call is TRBV7-8, the J call TRBJ1-5; D perhaps matches TRBD1 (6 bases). The CDR3 sequence is 16 residues long. V lost 6 bases to trimming and J lost 2 bases, with 17 bases between them. Germline loops: CDR1 SGHVS, CDR2 FQNEAQ. CDR3 sequence (DNA): TGTGCCAGCAGACCAAACGGGGGGCACGGCAATCAGCCCCAGCATTTT. Translated, it gives CASRPNGGHGNQPQHF.

This clonotype showed up just a few times. In DNA, the CDR3 is TGCGCCAGCAGCGCAGACACACAGGGCGCTATCTCTGGGGCCAACGTCCTGACTTTC. The encoded protein is CASSADTQGAISGANVLTF. V and J are TRBV5-1 and TRBJ2-6; perhaps TRBD1 as D (6 bases). This CDR3 is 19 amino acids long. With 4 bases removed from V and 0 bases from J, the gap between germline ends came to 20 bases. Germline V gene data show CDR1 as SGHRS and CDR2 as YFSETQ.

This clonotype was detected only a few times. V gene TRBV12-3 or TRBV12-4 combines with J gene TRBJ2-7; a weak D match, TRBD1 (6 bases). The length of the CDR3 is 15 residues. Trimming removed 3 bases at V and 4 bases at J, with 16 bases between. This CDR3 reads CASSFPQGGSYEQYF. CDR3 DNA sequence: TGTGCCAGCAGTTTCCCTCAAGGGGGATCTTACGAGCAGTACTTC.

This clonotype was seen a handful of times. The chain uses TRBV11-2 and TRBJ2-5; 9 positions match TRBD1. Losses at the gene ends were 4 bases for V and 4 bases for J; bases not matched to a gene: 10. Germline CDR1 reads SGHAT; CDR2 reads FQNNGV. This CDR3 region has 16 residues. CDR3 nucleotides: TGTGCCAGCAGCTCCCAACAGGGGGCGCTTCCAGAGACCCAGTACTTC. Amino acids: CASSSQQGALPETQYF.

This clonotype was observed at least ten times. This chain links TRBV10-3 with TRBJ2-5, with 8 bases that match TRBD2. Per the germline V gene, CDR1 is ENHRY and CDR2 is SYGVKD. The length of the CDR3 is 14 residues. Germline trimming cut 10 bases from V and 1 base from J; bases unmatched to any gene: 8. The CDR3 spells CATRGGRSQETQYF. DNA for the CDR3: TGTGCCACACGGGGGGGCAGGTCCCAAGAGACCCAGTACTTC.

This clonotype showed up many times. The chain uses TRBV2 and TRBJ2-2; D not resolved. V shed 6 bases and J shed 3 bases, with 11 bases lying between them. Germline V lookup: CDR1 SNHLY, CDR2 FYNNEI. The CDR3 is made up of 14 amino acids. CDR3 nucleotides: TGTGCCAGCAGGAAGGGTGTCGACACCGGGGAGCTGTTTTTT. This gives the protein CASRKGVDTGELFF.

The gene calls are TRBV13 and TRBJ1-1; D perhaps matches TRBD1 (6 bases). The CDR3 length is 15 residues. The germline V gene encodes CDR1 PRHDT and CDR2 FYEKMQ (reference sequence). V was trimmed by 6 bases and J by 5 bases, leaving 19 bases between them. The chain's CDR3 is CASSPHAGQWTEAFF. CDR3 nucleotide sequence: TGTGCCAGCAGTCCCCACGCCGGACAGTGGACTGAAGCTTTCTTT.

This clonotype was recorded at least ten times. The J gene is TRBJ2-7, the V gene TRBV5-1; 15 bases are a match to TRBD2. Germline V gene data show CDR1 as SGHRS and CDR2 as YFSETQ. V shed 4 bases and J 5 bases; nucleotides not matched to a gene: 7. There are 16 residues in the CDR3. CDR3 sequence: CASSTGLAGGKNEQYF. The CDR3 bases are TGCGCCAGCAGCACGGGACTAGCGGGAGGAAAGAACGAGCAGTACTTC. Using reference TRBV5-1 and TRBJ2-7 for the parts outside the CDR3, the full variable domain is KAGVTQTPRYLIKTRGQQVTLSCSPISGHRSVSWYQQTPGQGLQFLFEYFSETQRNKGNFPGRFSGRQFSNSRSEMNVSTLELGDSALYLCASSTGLAGGKNEQYFGPGTRLTVT.

The chain links TRBV29-1 to TRBJ1-2, with TRBD1 identical over 7 bases. Trimming cost V 6 bases and J 6 bases; bases outside gene matches: 10. This CDR3 has 13 amino acids. Per the germline V gene, CDR1 is SQVTM and CDR2 is ANQGSEA. CDR3 loop: CSVTETGRNGYTF. The CDR3 DNA follows: TGCAGCGTAACTGAGACAGGGCGGAATGGCTACACCTTC. Complete variable domain (other parts from reference TRBV29-1 and TRBJ1-2): SAVISQKPSRDICQRGTSLTIQCQVDSQVTMMFWYRQQPGQSLTLIATANQGSEATYESGFVIDKFPISRPNLTFSTLTVSNMSPEDSSIYLCSVTETGRNGYTFGSGTRLTVV.

This sequence joins TRBV15 and TRBJ2-7; possible D gene TRBD1, 5 bases. Deletions cut 1 base from V and 5 bases from J, with 21 bases between. CDR3 size: 17 residues. Germline V gene sequence: CDR1 LNHNV, CDR2 YYDKDF (reference sequence). This CDR3 reads CATSRVAQGVFGNEQYF. The CDR3 nucleotides read TGTGCCACCAGCAGAGTGGCTCAGGGCGTCTTCGGCAACGAGCAGTACTTC.

At least ten counts were recorded for this clonotype. The chain uses TRBV29-1 and TRBJ1-2, with 7 bases identical to TRBD1. The V and J ends lost 6 bases and 3 bases, in that order; junction bases with no gene match: 7. The germline CDR1 and CDR2 sequences are SQVTM and ANQGSEA. The CDR3 runs 13 residues. The CDR3 spells CSVATGSDYGYTF. For the CDR3, the DNA is TGCAGCGTCGCGACAGGGTCCGACTATGGCTACACCTTC.

The chain has TRBV20-1 and TRBJ1-5; D perhaps matches TRBD1 (6 bases). CDR1 is DFQATT, CDR2 SNEGSKA, per germline (reference sequence). This CDR3 has 15 amino acids. Between the trimmed V and J ends, which lost 3 bases and 0 bases, there was a span of 12 bases. The CDR3 nucleotides are TGCAGTGCTAGGGCGGACAGTTATAGCAATCAGCCCCAGCATTTT. The encoded protein is CSARADSYSNQPQHF.

This clonotype has ten or more counts. V gene TRBV10-3 combines with J gene TRBJ2-7; TRBD2 is a possible D gene (6 bases). The V end lost 10 bases, the J end lost 4 bases, and 14 bases lay between the germline ends. This CDR3 has 12 amino acids. Per the germline V gene, CDR1 is ENHRY and CDR2 is SYGVKD. CDR3 region: CATVGLRYEQYF. The CDR3 bases are TGTGCCACCGTGGGACTTCGGTACGAGCAGTACTTC.

V gene TRBV7-9 combines with J gene TRBJ2-5, with unresolved D. The CDR3 length is 13 residues. The germline V and J ends were trimmed by 2 bases and 3 bases, with 7 bases remaining between them. Germline V gene lookup returns CDR1 SEHNR and CDR2 FQNEAQ (reference sequence). The CDR3 reads CASSLIIEETQYF. The CDR3 DNA is TGTGCCAGCAGCTTAATCATAGAAGAGACCCAGTACTTC.

The CDR3 is CATSRDRDTSGDDGYTF. In nucleotides, the CDR3 is TGTGCCACCAGCAGAGATCGGGACACTTCCGGGGACGATGGCTACACCTTC. The chain couples TRBV15 to TRBJ1-2; perhaps TRBD1 as D (6 bases). Germline loops: CDR1 LNHNV, CDR2 YYDKDF (reference sequence). Deletions cut 0 bases from V and 6 bases from J, with 20 bases between. CDR3 length equals 17 residues. The full variable domain, completed using reference TRBV15 and TRBJ1-2, is DAMVIQNPRYQVTQFGKPVTLSCSQTLNHNVMYWYQQKSSQAPKLLFHYYDKDFNNEADTPDNFQSRRPNTSFCFLDIRSPGLGDTAMYLCATSRDRDTSGDDGYTFGSGTRLTVV.

CDR3 DNA sequence: TGCAGCGTTGCGGGAGGGGCGGCGACCACTGAAGCTTTCTTT. Amino acid sequence: CSVAGGAATTEAFF. The chain is built from TRBV29-1 and TRBJ1-1, with a possible D match to TRBD1 (5 bases). CDR3 size: 14 residues. V shed 4 bases and J shed 4 bases, with 16 bases lying between them. Germline CDR1 reads SQVTM; CDR2 reads ANQGSEA. The variable domain in full, completed from reference TRBV29-1 and TRBJ1-1, reads SAVISQKPSRDICQRGTSLTIQCQVDSQVTMMFWYRQQPGQSLTLIATANQGSEATYESGFVIDKFPISRPNLTFSTLTVSNMSPEDSSIYLCSVAGGAATTEAFFGQGTRLTVV.

In regard to this clonotype: Sequence at one end of the junction differs from germline and may be a read error. The rearrangement links TRBV10-3 to TRBJ2-2; possible D gene TRBD1, 5 bases. CDR1 and CDR2 (germline): ENHRY, SYGVKD. The CDR3 is 15 amino acids. The CDR3 spells CASSSLQESTGELFF. CDR3 DNA: TGTGCCAGCAGTTCACTACAGGAGAGCACCGGGGAGCTGTTTTTT.